The 28 T cell receptor beta chains presented below share a single source sample, sequenced in a study of T cells in localized non-small cell lung cancer. Data came from immunoSEQ multiplex PCR; TCRdb stores just in-frame clones and leaves some out. The sample carries 55,000 to 65,000 clones, approximately 91% recorded once. Sequenced material: peripheral blood, taken before any cancer treatment. Every receptor here comes from a man between 40 and 75 years old with stage I lung adenocarcinoma.

The V and J genes are TRBV21-1 and TRBJ2-1; the table's D call, TRBD1, has no DNA check behind it. TRBV21-1 is tagged as a pseudogene. This CDR3 region has 16 residues. CDR3: CASSITGTLSYNEQFF. CDR3 coding DNA: TGTGCCAGCAGCATCACCGGGACACTCTCCTACAATGAGCAGTTCTTC.

The chain uses TRBV11-2 and TRBJ2-7; possibly TRBD1 for D (6 bases). CDR3 length: 19 amino acids. Trimming removed 0 bases at V and 0 bases at J, with 21 bases between. Germline CDR1 is SGHAT and CDR2 is FQNNGV. CDR3 nucleotide sequence: TGTGCCAGCAGCTTAGATGGGCAAGTCCTTGACAGGATCTCCTACGAGCAGTACTTC. Amino acids: CASSLDGQVLDRISYEQYF.

The V call is TRBV11-2, the J call TRBJ2-7; D not certain. The CDR3 is 12 amino acids. V dropped 3 bases and J dropped 3 bases, with 6 bases sitting between them. Germline V gene lookup returns CDR1 SGHAT and CDR2 FQNNGV. Here the CDR3 reads CASSFRFYEQYF. The CDR3 coding sequence is TGTGCCAGCAGCTTTAGGTTCTACGAGCAGTACTTC.

In nucleotides, the CDR3 is TGTGCCGGCTCCCGGGACACGAGCTCCTACGAGCAGTACTTC. This sequence encodes CAGSRDTSSYEQYF. The genes are TRBV19 and TRBJ2-7, with D perhaps matching TRBD1 (6 bases). CDR1 and CDR2 (germline): LNHDA, SQIVND (reference sequence). There are 14 residues in the CDR3. Trimming stripped 11 bases from V and 0 bases from J, with 17 bases between. Supplemented by reference TRBV19 and TRBJ2-7, the full variable domain reads DGGITQSPKYLFRKEGQNVTLSCEQNLNHDAMYWYRQDPGQGLRLIYYSQIVNDFQKGDIAEGYSVSREKKESFPLTVTSAQKNPTAFYLCAGSRDTSSYEQYFGPGTRLTVT.

The chain joins TRBV2 to TRBJ1-2, with 9 bases that match TRBD1. CDR1 SNHLY and CDR2 FYNNEI come from the germline V gene. The CDR3 totals 14 residues. V was pared by 4 bases and J by 4 bases, with 4 bases of the junction left unmatched. The CDR3 sequence: CASSGMGQGYGYTF. In nucleotides, the CDR3 is TGTGCCAGCAGTGGAATGGGACAGGGCTATGGCTACACCTTC.

CDR3 amino acids: CASSVGSGRSTF. For the CDR3, the DNA is TGTGCCAGCAGCGTAGGATCAGGCCGCTCCACCTTC. The V and J genes are TRBV9 and TRBJ1-2; no definite D call. The CDR3 has 12 residues. V was trimmed by 0 bases and J by 13 bases, leaving 13 bases between them. CDR1 SGDLS and CDR2 YYNGEE come from the germline V gene.

This sequence joins TRBV10-2 and TRBJ2-1; a possible D gene is TRBD2 (5 bases). The V and J ends lost 10 bases and 2 bases respectively, with 12 bases between them. This CDR3 has 13 residues. Germline CDR1 and CDR2: WSHSY and SAAADI. The DNA of the CDR3 is TGCGCCACGACCCCGGGAACCTACAATGAGCAGTTCTTC. Protein product: CATTPGTYNEQFF.

The CDR3 is CASRMRAGGPGSYEQYF. CDR3 DNA sequence: TGTGCCAGCAGAATGCGAGCGGGAGGGCCGGGGTCCTACGAGCAGTACTTC. The gene calls are TRBV28 and TRBJ2-7; 10 bases fit TRBD2. Germline loops: CDR1 MDHEN, CDR2 SYDVKM. The V segment lost 6 bases and the J segment 1 base; nucleotides outside the gene matches: 12. The CDR3 is made up of 17 amino acids.

V and J are TRBV6-1 and TRBJ2-1; D remains ambiguous. The V gene lost 0 bases and the J gene lost 3 bases, with 12 bases spanning the gap. The CDR3 extends over 16 amino acids. Germline V gene sequence: CDR1 MNHNS, CDR2 SASEGT. The CDR3 spells CASSEAGWSYYNEQFF. The DNA for the CDR3 is TGTGCCAGCAGTGAAGCTGGATGGAGTTACTACAATGAGCAGTTCTTC.

This clone was observed a few times. The chain joins TRBV2 to TRBJ1-4; possible D gene TRBD1, 6 bases. Trimming shortened V by 4 bases and J by 7 bases, and 13 bases separated the two germline ends. Per germline, CDR1 SNHLY and CDR2 FYNNEI. The CDR3 extends over 14 amino acids. The DNA of the CDR3 is TGTGCCAGCAGTGTAGGGGGGCGTTCTGAAAAACTGTTTTTT. This encodes CASSVGGRSEKLFF.

The J gene is TRBJ1-2, the V gene TRBV11-1; no clear D. The CDR3 covers 14 residues. Germline lookup yields CDR1 SGHAT and CDR2 FQDESV (reference sequence). Trimming left V 1 base short and J 2 bases short, with 8 bases between. The CDR3 is CASSLGFGNYGYTF. The CDR3, as DNA: TGTGCCAGCAGCTTAGGGTTCGGGAACTATGGCTACACCTTC.

The chain is built from TRBV6-5 and TRBJ2-5; 8 positions match TRBD1. The V segment lost 8 bases and the J segment 1 base; nucleotides outside the gene matches: 3. This CDR3 is 13 amino acids long. The germline V gene has CDR1 MNHEY and CDR2 SVGAGI. The CDR3: CASGRGRQETQYF. The CDR3 coding sequence is TGTGCCAGCGGCAGGGGGCGCCAAGAGACCCAGTACTTC.

The CDR3 reads CASSPTRSSYNSPLHF. In DNA, the CDR3 is TGTGCCAGCTCACCAACAAGGAGCTCCTATAATTCACCCCTCCACTTT. The chain recombines TRBV18 with TRBJ1-6; unclear D gene. The V end was cut by 2 bases, the J end by 0 bases, with 8 bases between. The CDR3 is 16 residues long. Germline CDR1 is KGHSH and CDR2 is LQKENI.

The chain recombines TRBV19 with TRBJ2-3; a possible D gene is TRBD2 (6 bases). The CDR3 contains 15 residues. The V end was cut by 0 bases, the J end by 5 bases, with 12 bases between. CDR1 and CDR2 (germline): LNHDA, SQIVND (reference sequence). The CDR3: CASSIDGGMGDTQYF. The CDR3 region has the DNA TGTGCCAGTAGTATAGACGGCGGGATGGGAGATACGCAGTATTTT.

This clone was observed a handful of times. The rearrangement joins TRBV6-6 to TRBJ2-7, with D perhaps TRBD2 (5 bases). Germline V gives CDR1 MNHNY, CDR2 SVGAGI (reference sequence). V shed 5 bases and J shed 3 bases, with 11 bases lying between them. The CDR3 length is 13 residues. Here the CDR3 reads CASSGGSDYEQYF. The CDR3 coding sequence is TGTGCCAGCAGTGGTGGGAGCGACTACGAGCAGTACTTC.

The chain joins TRBV5-3 to TRBJ2-5; 16 bases align to TRBD2. TRBV5-3 is classed as an ORF, of uncertain function. The CDR3 consists of 16 residues. V lost 3 bases and J lost 7; bases outside the gene matches: 6. DNA for the CDR3: TGTGCCAGAAGCTGGGGACTAGCGGGAGGGATCGGGACCCAGTACTTC. Protein product: CARSWGLAGGIGTQYF.

This chain links TRBV2 with TRBJ1-3, with a tentative D call TRBD1 (5 bases). Looked up from germline, CDR1 is SNHLY and CDR2 is FYNNEI. CDR3 size: 13 residues. Trimming stripped 7 bases from V and 6 bases from J, with 13 bases between. The CDR3 loop reads CASTPGLINTIYF. CDR3 in DNA: TGTGCCAGCACCCCGGGACTGATAAACACCATATATTTT. Drawing the rest from reference TRBV2 and TRBJ1-3, the complete variable domain is EPEVTQTPSHQVTQMGQEVILRCVPISNHLYFYWYRQILGQKVEFLVSFYNNEISEKSEIFDDQFSVERPDGSNFTLKIRSTKLEDSAMYFCASTPGLINTIYFGEGSWLTVV.

This chain uses TRBV19 with TRBJ2-7; D remains unclear. CDR1 and CDR2 from the germline V gene are LNHDA and SQIVND (reference sequence). The V gene lost 4 bases and the J gene lost 6 bases, with 16 bases spanning the gap. The CDR3 loop spans 14 amino acids. The CDR3 DNA is TGTGCCAGTAGTACCCCCGCTGGAGTTCTCGAGCAGTACTTC. Translating gives CASSTPAGVLEQYF.

This chain connects TRBV7-9 to TRBJ2-2; no firm D call. The CDR3 spans 15 residues. V was pared by 5 bases and J by 2 bases, with 12 bases between. Per the germline V gene, CDR1 is SEHNR and CDR2 is FQNEAQ (reference sequence). The CDR3 bases are TGTGCCAGCAGCGTTACCACAGAAAACACCGGGGAGCTGTTTTTT. As protein: CASSVTTENTGELFF.

The chain links TRBV6-1 to TRBJ2-4, with D possibly matching TRBD1 (5 bases). V was shortened by 2 bases and J by 5 bases, with 19 bases between the two germline ends. The CDR3 covers 17 residues. Germline V gene lookup returns CDR1 MNHNS and CDR2 SASEGT. In nucleotides, the CDR3 is TGTGCCAGCAGTGAAAGCGATTTAGACAGATTGGAAAACATTCAGTACTTC. It specifies CASSESDLDRLENIQYF.

The chain is built from TRBV7-3 and TRBJ2-3; 12 nucleotides align to TRBD2. V lost 6 bases to trimming and J lost 4 bases; unmatched junction nucleotides: 5. There are 15 residues in the CDR3. In germline, CDR1 is SGHTA, CDR2 FQGTGA. The CDR3 DNA reads as TGTGCCAGCAGTCTAGCGGGAGGGCTCTCAGATACGCAGTATTTT. Residues: CASSLAGGLSDTQYF.

About this clone: The germline gene is not matched at one end of the junction; a read error may be the cause. The chain recombines TRBV7-8 with TRBJ1-2, with 7 positions matching TRBD1. Germline CDR1 and CDR2: SGHVS and FQNEAQ. The CDR3 sequence is 12 residues long. CDR3 in DNA: TGTGCCAGCAGCTCAAGGACAGGCCTGGCAGTCTTC. Its translation is CASSSRTGLAVF.

This sequence joins TRBV2 and TRBJ2-7; possibly TRBD2 for D (6 bases). This CDR3 has 18 residues. From germline, CDR1 is SNHLY and CDR2 FYNNEI. V lost 2 bases, J lost 0 bases, and 20 bases lay in between. CDR3 nucleotides: TGTGCCAGCAGTGAAACCCACCCCGCTAGCGCGAGCTCCTACGAGCAGTACTTC. It specifies CASSETHPASASSYEQYF.

This chain joins TRBV29-1 and TRBJ2-7; the match to TRBD1 covers 8 bases. Germline CDR1 reads SQVTM; CDR2 reads ANQGSEA. The trim removed 7 bases at V and 4 bases at J, leaving 12 bases unmatched. CDR3 length: 14 residues. This CDR3 reads CSASDRGGKYEQYF. The CDR3 DNA reads as TGCAGCGCCTCTGACAGGGGAGGTAAATACGAGCAGTACTTC.

This clone came up a few times. Other DNA sequences in this sample translate to the same CDR3. The chain employs TRBV28 and TRBJ1-5, with a weak D call TRBD1 (5 bases). Trimming took off 5 bases at V and 4 bases at J, with 9 bases between the two ends. CDR1 is MDHEN, CDR2 SYDVKM, per germline. The CDR3 is 13 residues long. The CDR3: CASSLDSNQPQHF. The CDR3 region has the DNA TGTGCCAGCAGTCTCGACAGTAATCAGCCCCAGCATTTT.

The CDR3 DNA reads as TGTGCCAGCAGCGGGGGACAGCCTAATGAAAAACTGTTTTTT. As protein: CASSGGQPNEKLFF. The chain employs TRBV13 and TRBJ1-4; TRBD1 matches at 7 bases. J gave up 3 bases and V 5 bases, and 3 bases lay outside the gene matches. Germline CDR1 reads PRHDT; CDR2 reads FYEKMQ (reference sequence). The CDR3 is 14 residues long.

V usage is TRBV28 and J usage is TRBJ2-7; D gene unclear. Trimming took 6 bases from V and 6 from J, leaving 12 bases between them. In germline, CDR1 is MDHEN, CDR2 SYDVKM. This CDR3 region has 12 residues. In DNA form, the CDR3 reads TGTGCCAGCAGCTTGGGGTTACCCGAGCAGTACTTC. This codes for CASSLGLPEQYF.

The chain is built from TRBV5-1 and TRBJ2-1; no clear D gene. Germline CDR1 reads SGHRS; CDR2 reads YFSETQ. V lost 0 bases and J lost 6, with 7 bases in between. The CDR3 sequence is 13 residues long. The CDR3 nucleotides are TGCGCCAGCAGCTTGGGCCCCCTCAATGAGCAGTTCTTC. This encodes CASSLGPLNEQFF.